This is a list of T cell receptor beta chains from one sample in a study of T cell repertoires in cytomegalovirus infection. The antigens these receptors bind are not known. One entry per CDR3 protein, called by TCRdb with MiXCR from the reads. The sample holds fewer than 1,000,000 distinct CDR3 sequences; roughly 31% are singletons and the top ten take over 12%. Specimen: cultured CD8+ T cells from PBMCs, collected from culture after CMV antigen stimulation. These receptors were taken from a human donor in good health (CMV status not recorded). Some clones in this sample may be carry-over from other donors' samples. Both conserved end residues are part of each CDR3. D genes are given only for firm matches. Some rows mark clone size as missing; the rest say once, few, many or name a class of expanded clone.

TGTGCCAGCAGCTTCCTACAGGGGGCCCACACTGAAGCTTTCTTT,CASSFLQGAHTEAFF,TRBV7-9,TRBJ1-1,TRBD1,.
TGTGCCAGCAGCGTAGAAGAGGGACTAGCCAAAAACATTCAGTACTTC,CASSVEEGLAKNIQYF,TRBV9,TRBJ2-4,.,.
TGTGCCACCAGTGACGACTCAACAGGGCAAGCTGAAGCTTTCTTT,CATSDDSTGQAEAFF,TRBV24-1,TRBJ1-1,.,.
TGTGCCAGCACCTTTGGGGGGAGCGGAATGAACACTGAAGCTTTCTTT,CASTFGGSGMNTEAFF,TRBV7-2,TRBJ1-1,.,.
TGTGCCAGCAGCTTCCCGGACAGGCGGACTGAAGCTTTCTTT,CASSFPDRRTEAFF,TRBV11-2,TRBJ1-1,TRBD1,.
TGTGCCAGTGCAGGGGTAGCAGGGGCCAACGTCCTGACTTTC,CASAGVAGANVLTF,TRBV19,TRBJ2-6,.,.
TGTGCCAGCAGCCAAGTGGGAAGCGGGCCCAACAGCGGGGAGCTGTTTTTT,CASSQVGSGPNSGELFF,TRBV4-2,TRBJ2-2,.,.
TGTGCCAGCAGCCTGGACAGGCCTGAAGCTTTCTTT,CASSLDRPEAFF,TRBV7-1,TRBJ1-1,TRBD1,once
TGTGCCAGCAGTCAGCCAACGGGGGTAGGGGCCAACGTCCTGACTTTC,CASSQPTGVGANVLTF,TRBV7-8,TRBJ2-6,.,many
TGTGCCAGCATTGTTAGGAGAAACACCATATATTTT,CASIVRRNTIYF,TRBV2,TRBJ1-3,.,few
TGTGCTAGTGGTTTCGCCGGGACTATATACACCGGGGAGCTGTTTTTT,CASGFAGTIYTGELFF,TRBV12-5,TRBJ2-2,TRBD2,many
TGTGCCAGCAGTTTAGGAGGGCCCTACACTGAAGCTTTCTTT,CASSLGGPYTEAFF,TRBV12-3/TRBV12-4,TRBJ1-1,.,few
TGTGCCAGCAGCGGAAGGACAGCTCAAAACCCCGGCCTTTCTGGAAACACCATATATTTT,CASSGRTAQNPGLSGNTIYF,TRBV12-3/TRBV12-4,TRBJ1-3,.,.
TGTGCCAGCAGTGAAGCTAGGGTGACCTATAATTCACCCCTCCACTTT,CASSEARVTYNSPLHF,TRBV6-1,TRBJ1-6,.,few
TGTGCCAGCAGCTTAGCCCTAGACAGGCCATACCAAGAGACCCAGTACTTC,CASSLALDRPYQETQYF,TRBV7-9,TRBJ2-5,.,few
TGTGCCAGCACCTCCGGGACAGGGCCCTACGAGCAGTACTTC,CASTSGTGPYEQYF,TRBV28,TRBJ2-7,TRBD1,many
TGTGCCAGCAGCTTTCGAGCGGGGGGGAGCACAGATACGCAGTATTTT,CASSFRAGGSTDTQYF,TRBV7-8,TRBJ2-3,TRBD2,few
TGCGCCAGCAGCCAGCCCACAGGGGGGTTAATGAACACTGAAGCTTTCTTT,CASSQPTGGLMNTEAFF,TRBV4-1,TRBJ1-1,TRBD1,many
TGTGCCAGCAGTGACCAACAGGGGACGGTTCTCTATGGCTACACCTTC,CASSDQQGTVLYGYTF,TRBV27,TRBJ1-2,TRBD1,.
TGTGCCAGCAGCGAAGGGACAGCCTCCTATGGCTACACCTTC,CASSEGTASYGYTF,TRBV27,TRBJ1-2,TRBD1,.
TGTGCCAGCAGAACTAGGTGGGATATGCAGTATTTT,CASRTRWDMQYF,TRBV12-3/TRBV12-4,TRBJ2-3,.,once
TGTGCCAGCAGCTCAGAAACCCGTCAGCCCCAGCATTTT,CASSSETRQPQHF,TRBV7-8,TRBJ1-5,.,.
TGTGCCAGCAGCCCCATGGTGGACGGGCAAGAGACCCAGTACTTC,CASSPMVDGQETQYF,TRBV13,TRBJ2-5,.,.
TGTGCCAGCTTAAAGTCTGGAAACACCATATATTTT,CASLKSGNTIYF,TRBV7-9,TRBJ1-3,.,.
TGTGCCAGCAGCACTCCCGGGAGGGAGCTGTTTTTT,CASSTPGRELFF,TRBV27,TRBJ2-2,.,many
TGTGCCAGCAGTTTCCGAATTCACGAGCCCCAGCATTTT,CASSFRIHEPQHF,TRBV28,TRBJ1-5,.,.
TGTGCCAGCAGCCCCCCCTGGGACAGGGGGCTCCAAGAGACCCAGTACTTC,CASSPPWDRGLQETQYF,TRBV7-9,TRBJ2-5,TRBD1,.
TGTGCCAGCACCCCGGATCGGGGCCGGGAGACCCAGTACTTC,CASTPDRGRETQYF,TRBV12-3/TRBV12-4,TRBJ2-5,.,many
TGTGCCACCTTGGAGGACCCAGAGACCCAGTACTTC,CATLEDPETQYF,TRBV6-1,TRBJ2-5,.,.
TGTGCCAGCAGCTTTGTAGCGGGGGTGGATGAGCAGTTCTTC,CASSFVAGVDEQFF,TRBV7-6,TRBJ2-1,TRBD2,many
TGTGCCATCAGTGGAGGGGGGCGGGAGCCCCAGCATTTT,CAISGGGREPQHF,TRBV10-3,TRBJ1-5,.,few
TGTGCCAGCAGCCCAGATGACAGGCTCTACGAGCAGTACTTC,CASSPDDRLYEQYF,TRBV11-2,TRBJ2-7,.,.
TGTGCCAGCAGCGCACTAGCGGGGGAAGAGACCCAGTACTTC,CASSALAGEETQYF,TRBV7-2,TRBJ2-5,TRBD2,many
TGTGCCAGCAGCCCCCGGGACAGGGGAACAGATACGCAGTATTTT,CASSPRDRGTDTQYF,TRBV27,TRBJ2-3,TRBD1,many
TGTGCCAGCAGGAACTGGGGCGTTGGGAGAAGTTCACCCCTCCACTTT,CASRNWGVGRSSPLHF,TRBV7-9,TRBJ1-6,.,many
TGTGCCAGCAGTTACAATAAGGGAACCGGCTATGGCTACACCTTC,CASSYNKGTGYGYTF,TRBV6-2/TRBV6-3,TRBJ1-2,.,few